The entry below gives a single T cell receptor (beta chain) sequence along with its context. Its antigen target is currently unknown. No base-level quality is on record; no much larger clone is a single base apart. The label giving this sample's time point can be read as: about 28 days (+/-7) after the second vaccine dose. AZD1222 recipients given second doses at about 4 weeks or at about 12 weeks were pooled, since spike-specific TCR depth and breadth were not found to differ between the two schedules. Samples from vaccinated people were obtained from the UK trials COV001 and COV002, which included a single-blind randomized controlled phase 2/3 trial of AZD1222 (ChAdOx1 nCoV-19) in healthy adults. Trial participant PBMC samples were collected at day 0 and day 28 after the second dose for TCRbeta chain sequencing. CDR3 length: 14 amino acids, cysteine to phenylalanine. The kept DNA is CDR3 alone, 42 bases in frame from the first base. Taken from the germline V gene, the CDR1 and CDR2 loops are MDHEN and SYDVKM. The V and J ends are trimmed by 4 bases and 1 base, leaving 8 bases between them.

The record originates from a study of T cell responses to AZD1222 COVID-19 vaccine (dated by TCRdb to the early 2020s). Background for the entire study: TCR sequencing covered over 230 trial participants: 200 to 220 given two doses of AZD1222 and 26 given two doses of MenACWY control vaccine. Trial participants were enrolled by age into subgroups of 18-55, 56-69 and 70-plus years, and around 140, 26 and 57 TCR-sequenced participants, respectively, were included in these subgroups.

Broad study findings and their caveats: The 56-69-year group was small, and its depth increase did not reach significance, likely because of low power. Participants were mostly white British, with more females than males. The authors suggested clonal diversity may have been underestimated. Spike-specific TCR breadth and depth rose significantly after two AZD1222 doses compared with day 0 and with MenACWY recipients. The whole spike protein was spanned by vaccine-associated CD4 TCRs, and dominant responses were seen in regions 160-218 and 743-854. Because no day 14 peak-response samples were available, the repertoires could be characterized only after the peak T cell response. Conclusions about previously exposed vaccinees are limited because only 5 or 6 AZD1222 recipients were SARS-CoV-2 seropositive at baseline. Nearly half of unique spike-specific TCRs reportedly recognized epitopes outside regions mutated in the B.1.351 and B.1.1.7 variants.

The CDR3 regions of human TCRbeta chains were analyzed by immunosequencing. Under the source paper's analysis protocol: TCRs in the repertoires were compared against a reference library of SARS-CoV-2-specific TCRs that had been generated with the MIRA antigen-specificity platform. Breadth meant the fraction of unique TCRs that were SARS-CoV-2-associated, whereas depth meant the fraction of total T cells that were SARS-CoV-2-associated. Using the MIRA data, every spike-specific TCR was mapped to the spike region that the TCR reacted to and assigned to either a CD4 or a CD8 class. Log10-transformed breadth and depth values were compared by one-way ANOVA with Sidak's multiple comparisons tests. TCRdb took this table from immuneACCESS and kept in-frame rearrangements with V and J called. Such tables lack part of the clones; where checked against another copy, unresolved V genes explain under half of the gap, and the rest is unexplained. The V and J calls and the clone size are those of that table, but D and trimming were determined from the DNA. This sample has 50,000 to 60,000 clones in its table, and roughly three quarters of those were observed once. Approximately 5.2% of the sample comes from the top ten.

The source material was peripheral blood, sampled 28 days after the second AZD1222 dose. Recombination joined TRBV28 with TRBJ1-3, with no D gene named confidently. The receptor was isolated from an adult who received the AZD1222 COVID-19 vaccine. The CDR3 has the sequence CASSSDGSGNTIYF. The sequenced DNA is TGTGCCAGCAGTTCCGACGGATCTGGAAACACCATATATTTT.